This TCR beta chain was sequenced during a study of cytomegalovirus exposure and HLA in healthy donors. Overall study context: The same platform was used for the 110 or so validation repertoires and the roughly 600 first-cohort repertoires, a later analysis reported.

The germline gives CDR1 SGHRS, CDR2 YFSETQ. The CDR3 totals 14 residues. The ends lost 2 bases at V and 6 bases at J; junction bases unmatched: 6. Study-wide findings and caveats: Most TCRs appeared rarely, but some public TCRs recurred in many donors.

The repertoire was sequenced with immunoSEQ multiplex PCR; TCRdb's copy has only in-frame clones and lacks some. The data contain around 120,000 clones, approximately 90% of them singletons. With respect to this clone: Antigen: not known.

The V call is TRBV5-1, the J call TRBJ1-1; TRBD1 matches 8 bases. The sequence was obtained from a woman between 18 and 30 years old in good health and CMV-seronegative. The material sequenced was PBMCs. The CDR3 sequence is CASSFRTGHPEAFF. The CDR3 coding sequence is TGCGCCAGCAGCTTTCGGACAGGGCATCCTGAAGCTTTCTTT. The full variable domain, completed using reference TRBV5-1 and TRBJ1-1, is KAGVTQTPRYLIKTRGQQVTLSCSPISGHRSVSWYQQTPGQGLQFLFEYFSETQRNKGNFPGRFSGRQFSNSRSEMNVSTLELGDSALYLCASSFRTGHPEAFFGQGTRLTVV.